These 32 T cell receptor beta chains originate from one sample sequenced in a study of cytomegalovirus exposure and HLA in healthy donors. Primers included in the PCR were 60 Vbeta and 13 Jbeta primers. The table came from immunoSEQ multiplex PCR; TCRdb's copy has only in-frame clones and leaves some out. The sample lists under 250,000 clones, 85% seen once, with about 2.2% in the top ten. The material sequenced was PBMCs. These receptor sequences come from a woman between 45 and 60 years old in good health and CMV-seronegative.

The count of this clone is one. The V and J genes are TRBV7-9 and TRBJ1-2; TRBD1 matches at 8 bases. This CDR3 contains 14 residues. Trimming at V came to 1 base and at J to 2 bases, leaving 0 bases not matched to a gene. In germline, CDR1 is SEHNR, CDR2 FQNEAQ (reference sequence). The CDR3 DNA is TGTGCCAGCAGCTTAGGGACAGGGAACTATGGCTACACCTTC. Translation: CASSLGTGNYGYTF.

The V and J genes are TRBV30 and TRBJ2-5, with 10 bases aligning to TRBD2. The V gene's germline CDR1 is GTSNPN and CDR2 SVGIG (reference sequence). The CDR3 is 15 residues long. Trimming removed 0 bases from V and 5 bases from J; junction bases left unmatched: 6. This chain's CDR3 is CAWSVSSGSGETQYF. CDR3 DNA sequence: TGTGCCTGGAGTGTGTCTAGCGGGAGCGGTGAGACCCAGTACTTC.

The rearrangement links TRBV7-2 to TRBJ2-6, with 7 bases fitting TRBD1. Germline CDR1 reads SGHTA; CDR2 reads FQGNSA. This CDR3 comprises 16 residues. V dropped 6 bases and J dropped 0; count of bases not matched to a gene: 5. The CDR3 sequence: CASSPTGNSGANVLTF. The CDR3 DNA reads as TGTGCCAGCAGTCCGACAGGGAACTCTGGGGCCAACGTCCTGACTTTC.

CDR3 residues: CASQFPGLASNEQFF. Written as DNA, the CDR3 is TGTGCCAGCCAATTTCCGGGACTAGCTTCCAATGAGCAGTTCTTC. This chain joins TRBV28 and TRBJ2-1, with 9 bases lining up with TRBD2. The CDR3 length is 15 residues. Unmatched junction bases numbered 11, after V lost 8 bases and J lost 6 bases. Germline CDR1 and CDR2: MDHEN and SYDVKM.

This chain links TRBV5-1 with TRBJ2-1; 12 nucleotides agree with TRBD2. Germline V lookup: CDR1 SGHRS, CDR2 YFSETQ. This CDR3 is 16 amino acids long. V lost 4 bases and J lost 5; bases outside the gene matches: 7. The CDR3 DNA follows: TGCGCCAGCAGCGTGACTAGCGGGAGCCTCCACAATGAGCAGTTCTTC. Amino acid sequence: CASSVTSGSLHNEQFF.

The chain has TRBV19 and TRBJ2-2; TRBD2 matches at 8 bases. The V and J ends lost 5 bases and 5 bases, in that order; junction bases with no gene match: 4. The CDR3 contains 14 residues. Germline lookup yields CDR1 LNHDA and CDR2 SQIVND (reference sequence). CDR3 loop: CASSRVAGTGELFF. In nucleotides, the CDR3 is TGTGCCAGTAGTCGGGTAGCGGGAACCGGGGAGCTGTTTTTT.

Of note for this clone: Compared with germline, one end of the junction differs, possibly owing to a read error. V is TRBV11-2 and J is TRBJ2-6; tentatively, D is TRBD2 (7 bases). This CDR3 spans 17 amino acids. Germline-derived CDR1 and CDR2 are SGHAT and FQNNGV. This CDR3 reads CASRLGGGLTGANVLTF. CDR3 in DNA: TGTGCCAGCAGGTTAGGGGGGGGACTGACTGGGGCCAACGTCCTGACTTTC. Combining the CDR3 with reference TRBV11-2 and TRBJ2-6 gives the whole variable domain EAGVAQSPRYKIIEKRQSVAFWCNPISGHATLYWYQQILGQGPKLLIQFQNNGVVDDSQLPKDRFSAERLKGVDSTLKIQPAKLEDSAVYLCASRLGGGLTGANVLTFGAGSRLTVL.

The rearrangement joins TRBV5-1 to TRBJ1-6; 8 nucleotides line up with TRBD1. The germline gives CDR1 SGHRS, CDR2 YFSETQ. The CDR3 is 14 residues long. Trimming at V came to 4 bases and at J to 7 bases, leaving 4 bases not matched to a gene. CDR3: CASSTTGENSPLHF. The CDR3 DNA sequence: TGCGCCAGCAGCACGACAGGGGAGAATTCACCCCTCCACTTT.

On this clone itself: The germline gene is not matched at one end of the junction; a read error may be the cause. The gene calls are TRBV5-1 and TRBJ2-2; 10 bases are a match to TRBD2. Germline V CDR1 and CDR2: SGHRS, YFSETQ. The CDR3 extends over 16 amino acids. The CDR3 nucleotides read TGCGCCAGCAGCTTGATAGCGGGAGGTGCCACCGGGGAGCTGCTTTTT. Its translation is CASSLIAGGATGELLF.

This CDR3 reads CASSPSGGREGEQYF. CDR3 sequence (DNA): TGTGCCAGCAGTCCCTCGGGTGGGCGGGAGGGCGAGCAGTACTTC. This chain joins TRBV6-5 and TRBJ2-7; 9 bases fit TRBD2. Per germline, CDR1 MNHEY and CDR2 SVGAGI. The CDR3 is made up of 15 amino acids. V trimming: 5 bases; J trimming: 6 bases; junction bases outside the gene matches: 11.

The V gene is TRBV28, the J gene TRBJ1-5; D is unresolved. The germline V gene encodes CDR1 MDHEN and CDR2 SYDVKM. This CDR3 spans 15 amino acids. The V end lost 5 bases, the J end lost 4 bases, and 15 bases lay between the germline ends. The CDR3 nucleotides read TGTGCCAGCAGTCGACTACCGTCCAATAATCAGCCCCAGCATTTT. Its protein is CASSRLPSNNQPQHF. The variable domain in full, with the rest retrieved from reference TRBV28 and TRBJ1-5, is DVKVTQSSRYLVKRTGEKVFLECVQDMDHENMFWYRQDPGLGLRLIYFSYDVKMKEKGDIPEGYSVSREKKERFSLILESASTNQTSMYLCASSRLPSNNQPQHFGDGTRLSIL.

The V call is TRBV27, the J call TRBJ2-1; perhaps TRBD2 as D (6 bases). Germline V lookup: CDR1 MNHEY, CDR2 SMNVEV (reference sequence). Between the trimmed V and J ends, which lost 2 bases and 7 bases, there was a span of 12 bases. CDR3 length: 14 residues. This CDR3 is CASSLGLALNEQFF. The CDR3 bases are TGTGCCAGCAGTTTAGGTCTAGCGTTGAATGAGCAGTTCTTC.

V usage is TRBV7-6 and J usage is TRBJ1-1, with D perhaps matching TRBD1 (5 bases). Trimming took off 2 bases at V and 1 base at J, with 11 bases between the two ends. The germline gives CDR1 SGHVS, CDR2 FNYEAQ. There are 15 residues in the CDR3. CDR3 nucleotides: TGTGCCAGCAGCTTAAGAGGACAAGCGAACACTGAAGCTTTCTTT. This sequence encodes CASSLRGQANTEAFF. Full variable domain (outside the CDR3, taken from reference TRBV7-6 and TRBJ1-1): GAGVSQSPRYKVTKRGQDVALRCDPISGHVSLYWYRQALGQGPEFLTYFNYEAQQDKSGLPNDRFSAERPEGSISTLTIQRTEQRDSAMYRCASSLRGQANTEAFFGQGTRLTVV.

The chain is built from TRBV5-5 and TRBJ1-4, with 9 bases that match TRBD1. Germline assignment: CDR1 SGHKS and CDR2 YYEKEE (reference sequence). CDR3 size: 15 residues. Unmatched junction bases numbered 5, after V lost 0 bases and J lost 8 bases. This chain's CDR3 is CASSLGDRAGEKLFF. The CDR3 DNA follows: TGTGCCAGCAGCTTGGGGGACAGGGCTGGGGAAAAACTGTTTTTT.

The table lists this clone with a count of one. At one end, the junction sequence differs from germline, possibly due to a read error. The chain employs TRBV7-9 and TRBJ2-7, with 7 bases lining up with TRBD2. Germline CDR1 reads SEHNR; CDR2 reads FQNEAQ (reference sequence). This CDR3 comprises 16 residues. The CDR3 DNA reads as TGTTCCAGCAGCTCCCTTTACGGGAGGCCTCCCTACGAGCAGTACTTC. Its translation: CSSSSLYGRPPYEQYF.

The chain carries TRBV18 and TRBJ2-7; perhaps TRBD2 as D (6 bases). Between the trimmed V and J ends, which lost 3 bases and 7 bases, there was a span of 16 bases. From germline, CDR1 is KGHSH and CDR2 LQKENI. The CDR3 covers 14 residues. Written as DNA, the CDR3 is TGTGCCAGCTCACCTACTTCCCCGGGGGAGGAGCAGTACTTC. Encoded protein: CASSPTSPGEEQYF.

This clone was counted between two and nine times. This chain connects TRBV7-2 to TRBJ2-7, with TRBD2 identical over 7 bases. This CDR3 has 15 amino acids. CDR1 SGHTA and CDR2 FQGNSA come from the germline V gene. The V segment lost 4 bases and the J segment 0 bases; nucleotides outside the gene matches: 6. The DNA of the CDR3 is TGTGCCAGCAGCTGGGGCCGGACTAGCTCCTACGAGCAGTACTTC. This translates into CASSWGRTSSYEQYF. The full variable domain, in which reference TRBV7-2 and TRBJ2-7 provide the parts outside the CDR3, is GAGVSQSPSNKVTEKGKDVELRCDPISGHTALYWYRQSLGQGLEFLIYFQGNSAPDKSGLPSDRFSAERTGGSVSTLTIQRTQQEDSAVYLCASSWGRTSSYEQYFGPGTRLTVT.

This chain links TRBV7-3 with TRBJ2-1; 7 bases are a match to TRBD1. The CDR3 length is 15 residues. CDR1 and CDR2 (germline): SGHTA, FQGTGA. After removal of 4 bases from V and 2 bases from J, the junction contained 5 bases not matched to a gene. CDR3 sequence (DNA): TGTGCCAGCAGCTCCCAGACAGGGCCCTACAATGAGCAGTTCTTC. It specifies CASSSQTGPYNEQFF.

As concerns this clone: The sample carries other DNA sequences with the same CDR3. The chain recombines TRBV27 with TRBJ2-7, with D tentatively TRBD2 (6 bases). Deletions cut 3 bases from V and 5 bases from J, with 14 bases between. This CDR3 is 14 amino acids long. Germline V gene data show CDR1 as MNHEY and CDR2 as SMNVEV (reference sequence). The CDR3 nucleotides read TGTGCCAGCAGTTTGCGCGGGAATAGCAACGAGCAGTACTTC. The encoded protein is CASSLRGNSNEQYF.

This rearrangement joins TRBV13 to TRBJ2-7, with D unclear. Between the trimmed V and J ends, which lost 5 bases and 1 base, there was a span of 9 bases. CDR3 length: 13 residues. Germline values: CDR1 PRHDT, CDR2 FYEKMQ (reference sequence). CDR3: CASSLARSYEQYF. CDR3 in DNA: TGTGCCAGCAGCCTCGCGCGATCCTACGAGCAGTACTTC. Full variable domain (rest looked up from reference TRBV13 and TRBJ2-7): AAGVIQSPRHLIKEKRETATLKCYPIPRHDTVYWYQQGPGQDPQFLISFYEKMQSDKGSIPDRFSAQQFSDYHSELNMSSLELGDSALYFCASSLARSYEQYFGPGTRLTVT.

The chain is built from TRBV6-1 and TRBJ2-1, with D tentatively TRBD1 (5 bases). The CDR3 is 14 amino acids. Trimming pared 4 bases from V and 2 bases from J, leaving 9 bases between. The V gene's germline CDR1 is MNHNS and CDR2 SASEGT. Here the CDR3 DNA reads TGTGCCAGCAGTGGTGCGACAGCCTACAATGAGCAGTTCTTC. It translates to CASSGATAYNEQFF.

This clone was detected a few times. The gene calls are TRBV11-2 and TRBJ2-5; the match to TRBD2 covers 8 bases. The junction had 4 bases not matched to a gene; V was cut back by 1 base and J by 3 bases. There are 15 residues in the CDR3. Looked up from germline, CDR1 is SGHAT and CDR2 is FQNNGV. CDR3 protein: CASSLVTGGKETQYF. The CDR3 region has the DNA TGTGCCAGCAGCTTAGTTACGGGGGGGAAAGAGACCCAGTACTTC.

This chain joins TRBV7-2 and TRBJ2-7; perhaps TRBD1 as D (5 bases). The length of the CDR3 is 14 residues. CDR1 and CDR2 (germline): SGHTA, FQGNSA. Trimming removed 3 bases at V and 0 bases at J, with 9 bases between. The CDR3 nucleotides are TGTGCCAGCAGCTTTTGGGGCAGCTCCTACGAGCAGTACTTC. This codes for CASSFWGSSYEQYF.

This clone was recorded once. This chain connects TRBV11-3 to TRBJ2-7; TRBD1 matches at 9 bases. The CDR3 contains 12 residues. Germline trimming cut 6 bases from V and 7 bases from J; bases unmatched to any gene: 4. Germline lookup yields CDR1 SGHNT and CDR2 YENEEA. The CDR3 here is CASSTGGNEQYF. CDR3 in DNA: TGTGCCAGCAGTACAGGGGGCAATGAGCAGTACTTC.

A few counts support this clone. The rearrangement joins TRBV4-1 to TRBJ2-7, with D possibly matching TRBD1 (5 bases). This CDR3 region has 15 residues. Trimming removed 4 bases at V and 3 bases at J, with 16 bases between. Germline values: CDR1 MGHRA, CDR2 YSYEKL. The CDR3 protein is CASSPRRSRGYEQYF. The CDR3 DNA reads as TGCGCCAGCAGCCCCCGTCGCTCAAGGGGCTACGAGCAGTACTTC.

J is TRBJ2-7 and V is TRBV11-1, with 11 nucleotides matching TRBD1. The CDR3 extends over 15 amino acids. V lost 5 bases and J lost 6; bases outside the gene matches: 9. Germline assignment: CDR1 SGHAT and CDR2 FQDESV (reference sequence). The CDR3 spells CASSLGQGAHREQYF. DNA of the CDR3: TGTGCCAGCAGCCTCGGACAGGGGGCTCACCGCGAGCAGTACTTC.

The gene calls are TRBV19 and TRBJ2-1; TRBD2 matches at 9 bases. V shed 1 base and J 0 bases; nucleotides not matched to a gene: 1. The CDR3 extends over 16 amino acids. Germline V CDR1 and CDR2: LNHDA, SQIVND (reference sequence). The CDR3 DNA reads as TGTGCCAGTAGTATAGGAGCGGGAGGCTCCTACAATGAGCAGTTCTTC. Its protein product is CASSIGAGGSYNEQFF. Combining the CDR3 with reference TRBV19 and TRBJ2-1 gives the whole variable domain DGGITQSPKYLFRKEGQNVTLSCEQNLNHDAMYWYRQDPGQGLRLIYYSQIVNDFQKGDIAEGYSVSREKKESFPLTVTSAQKNPTAFYLCASSIGAGGSYNEQFFGPGTRLTVL.

The chain is built from TRBV27 and TRBJ2-7, with TRBD2 matching over 7 bases. Trimming cost V 4 bases and J 3 bases; bases outside gene matches: 3. CDR3 length: 13 residues. Germline V gene data show CDR1 as MNHEY and CDR2 as SMNVEV (reference sequence). The CDR3 DNA reads TGTGCCAGCAGTTGGGGGGGAGGCTACGAGCAGTACTTC. Encoded protein: CASSWGGGYEQYF.

This clone has just a few counts. The chain employs TRBV19 and TRBJ2-7; D might be TRBD1 (5 bases). Germline assignment: CDR1 LNHDA and CDR2 SQIVND (reference sequence). The CDR3 contains 16 residues. The ends were cut back, 5 bases at V and 3 bases at J, with 20 bases in the middle. The CDR3 loop reads CASSPLNDRSFYEQYF. In DNA, the CDR3 is TGTGCCAGTAGTCCCCTCAATGACAGATCCTTCTACGAGCAGTACTTC.

The V gene is TRBV10-3, the J gene TRBJ2-1; the D gene is possibly TRBD2 (5 bases). This CDR3 is 15 amino acids long. Germline V gives CDR1 ENHRY, CDR2 SYGVKD. V gave up 2 bases and J gave up 3 bases, with 11 bases separating them. The CDR3 loop reads CAISEPREYYNEQFF. CDR3 bases: TGTGCCATCAGTGAGCCAAGGGAGTACTACAATGAGCAGTTCTTC.

The chain uses TRBV10-2 and TRBJ1-6, with 7 positions matching TRBD1. CDR3 size: 13 residues. The V gene's germline CDR1 is WSHSY and CDR2 SAAADI. V trimming: 9 bases; J trimming: 9 bases; junction bases outside the gene matches: 8. The CDR3 loop reads CASEGQDRSPLHF. CDR3 nucleotides: TGCGCCAGTGAAGGACAGGACCGTTCACCCCTCCACTTT.

This chain uses TRBV28 with TRBJ2-1; tentatively, D is TRBD2 (5 bases). Germline CDR1 is MDHEN and CDR2 is SYDVKM. CDR3 length: 15 amino acids. Trimming removed 3 bases at V and 2 bases at J, with 11 bases between. The CDR3 region is CASSFRGSAYNEQFF. The CDR3 nucleotides are TGTGCCAGCAGTTTTCGGGGTTCGGCCTACAATGAGCAGTTCTTC.